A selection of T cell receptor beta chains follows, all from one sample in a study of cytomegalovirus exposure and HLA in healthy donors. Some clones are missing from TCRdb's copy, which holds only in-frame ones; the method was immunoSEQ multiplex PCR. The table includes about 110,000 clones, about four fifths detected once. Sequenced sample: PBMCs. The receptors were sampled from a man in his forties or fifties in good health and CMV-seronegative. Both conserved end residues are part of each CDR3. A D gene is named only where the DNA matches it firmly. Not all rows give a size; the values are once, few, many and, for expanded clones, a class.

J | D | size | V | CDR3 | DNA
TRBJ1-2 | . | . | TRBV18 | CASSRKQGGYTF | TGTGCCAGCTCACGGAAGCAGGGTGGCTACACCTTC
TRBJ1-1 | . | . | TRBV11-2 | CASSRGTEAFF | TGTGCCAGCAGCAGGGGAACTGAAGCTTTCTTT
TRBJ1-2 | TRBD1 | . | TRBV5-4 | CASSPGQDRGGGYTF | TGTGCCAGCAGCCCCGGACAGGACAGGGGAGGTGGCTACACCTTC
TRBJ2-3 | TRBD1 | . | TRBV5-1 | CASSLEVGTGSTDTQYF | TGCGCCAGCAGCTTGGAAGTCGGGACAGGGAGCACAGATACGCAGTATTTT
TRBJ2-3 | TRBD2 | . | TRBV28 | CASSAGGDTDTQYF | TGTGCCAGCAGTGCGGGGGGGGACACAGATACGCAGTATTTT
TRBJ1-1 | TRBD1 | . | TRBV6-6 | CAVTPGGGTEAFF | TGTGCCGTCACCCCAGGGGGCGGCACTGAAGCTTTCTTT
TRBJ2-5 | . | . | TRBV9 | CASSPSLTTGYQETQYF | TGTGCCAGCAGCCCATCCCTTACTACAGGTTACCAAGAGACCCAGTACTTC
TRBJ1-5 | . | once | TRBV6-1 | CASRDGPFDNQPQHF | TGTGCCAGCAGGGATGGGCCGTTTGACAATCAGCCCCAGCATTTT
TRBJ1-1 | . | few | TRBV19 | CASSIVPDSEAFF | TGTGCCAGTAGTATTGTCCCGGACAGTGAAGCTTTCTTT
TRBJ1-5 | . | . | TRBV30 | CAWSVSFGEGGGLRNQPQHF | TGTGCCTGGAGTGTATCTTTCGGAGAAGGAGGTGGATTGCGCAATCAGCCCCAGCATTTT
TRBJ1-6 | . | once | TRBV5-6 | CASSRESPLHF | TGTGCCAGCAGCCGAGAATCACCCCTCCACTTT
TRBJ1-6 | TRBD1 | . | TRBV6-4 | CASSATGGGNNSPLHF | TGTGCCAGCAGCGCTACAGGGGGCGGCAATAATTCACCCCTCCACTTT
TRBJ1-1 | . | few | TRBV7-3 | CASSDTGPFVNTEAFF | TGTGCCAGCAGCGACACAGGACCCTTCGTTAACACTGAAGCTTTCTTT
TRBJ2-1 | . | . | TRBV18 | CASSPLAGNNEQFF | TGTGCCAGCTCCCCCCTGGCGGGGAACAATGAGCAGTTCTTC
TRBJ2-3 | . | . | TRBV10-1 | CASSERQGLLGTQYF | TGCGCCAGCAGTGAGCGACAGGGACTGCTGGGTACGCAGTATTTT